This T cell receptor beta chain is from a study of blood T cell repertoires in COVID-19 (dated by TCRdb to 2020 to 2022). For context, the study as a whole: Collaborator samples came from the United States, Italy and Spain and covered acute and convalescent phases of COVID-19. A de-identified subject ID, COVID-19 status, age in years and sex were almost always included in the sample metadata. The samples were drawn from the first 160 participants of the ongoing ImmuneRACE study and from 1,254 subjects provided by 6 global collaborators. Subjects who had been exposed to COVID-19, were actively infected with it, or had recovered from it provided the deeply sampled blood TCRbeta repertoires that made up the dataset. The prospective study material was composed of cDNA or gDNA derived from T cells, B-cell-depleted T cells, or PBMCs. The repertoires were released in a freely available public database intended as a resource for research on the immune response to SARS-CoV-2. Where available, HLA class I and class II types were obtained from metadata supplied by the sample provider rather than from assay-based typing.

Collaborating institutions collected whole blood in K2EDTA tubes following their own protocols. Collaborator samples were shipped for TCRbeta analysis as frozen whole blood, isolated PBMCs, or DNA extracted from either sample type. The CDR3 goes from the cysteine to the phenylalanine over 16 residues. Only the CDR3 part of the read is kept: 48 bases, read in frame from the first base. For CDR1 and CDR2, the germline V gene lists SGDLS and YYNGEE. Trimmed from V: 0 bases; trimmed from J: 6 bases; junction bases lacking a gene match: 9. Results the study describes overall, beyond this receptor: The quantity of clinical and demographic metadata differed by source and by participant and was supplied without curation.

This clone was seen once. The target of this receptor is not known. Per-base qualities were not stored, and no clone one base away is much larger. TCRbeta CDR3 regions were amplified from genomic DNA by means of the immunoSEQ Assay, a bias-controlled multiplex PCR. In the authors' own workflow: The number of nucleated cells in each sample was estimated from the amplification of reference gene primers within the assay. To quantify the absolute abundance of each unique TCRbeta CDR3 rearrangement, sequence reads were collapsed and filtered. For each sample, productive Simpson clonality was calculated as the square root of Simpson's diversity index across productive rearrangements. Entries here come from immuneACCESS through TCRdb and include only in-frame sequences with V and J called. Some clones fail to appear in such tables; in the studies checked, an unresolved V gene covers under half of the shortfall, and the cause of the remainder is unknown. That table supplies the V and J calls and clone size; D and trimming were determined from the DNA. This sample comprises a few hundred thousand clones, less than 85% of them detected only once. Around 3.2% of the sample goes to the ten largest clones.

The TCR was taken from a woman aged 18 to 35 with acute or convalescent COVID-19. The sequence links TRBV9 to TRBJ2-1; a stretch of 7 junction bases matches TRBD2. Sample: peripheral blood. The sequenced DNA: TGTGCCAGCAGCGTAGAGGGGACGTTAGCGGGCAATGAGCAGTTCTTC. Its coded protein is CASSVEGTLAGNEQFF.